This TCR beta chain was obtained from a study of cytomegalovirus exposure and HLA in healthy donors. PCR involved 60 Vbeta and 13 Jbeta primers. Method: immunoSEQ multiplex PCR; TCRdb's copy keeps in-frame clones and lacks some. The sample records around 140,000 clones, approximately 80% being singletons. Whole-study results and caveats: High specificity and sensitivity for cytomegalovirus status were reported for the classifier.

Germline V gene data show CDR1 as SGHRS and CDR2 as YFSETQ. CDR3 size: 13 residues. On this clone itself: What it binds is unknown. The germline gene is not matched at one end of the junction; a read error may be the cause.

This sequence was found in a woman under 30 in good health and CMV-seropositive. The sample was PBMCs. This chain connects TRBV5-1 to TRBJ2-3; D is undetermined. The CDR3: CANSLFLTDTQYF. CDR3 nucleotide sequence: TGCGCCAACAGCCTGTTTTTGACAGATACGCAGTATTTT.